These 11 T cell receptor beta chains were all obtained from the same sample, sequenced in a study of CD8 T cells in ankylosing spondylitis. TCRdb re-analysed the 5' RACE reads in MiXCR, keeping a single row per CDR3 protein. Among roughly 230,000 distinct CDR3 sequences listed, roughly 8.2% were seen once. Sequencing was carried out using blood, either unsorted or a sorted T cell fraction (not recorded which). The receptor set was obtained from a female donor with ankylosing spondylitis or in good health (not recorded which).

This clonotype was observed at least ten times. This rearrangement joins TRBV4-3 to TRBJ2-1, with unresolved D. CDR1 and CDR2 (germline): LGHNA, YSLEER. This CDR3 contains 15 residues. Trimming shortened V by 0 bases and J by 5 bases, and 11 bases separated the two germline ends. For the CDR3, the DNA is TGCGCCAGCAGCCAAGACCCCGGCAATGACAATGAGCAGTTCTTC. Its translation: CASSQDPGNDNEQFF.

This clonotype showed up many times. The chain joins TRBV27 to TRBJ2-3; D tentatively reads TRBD1 or TRBD2 (5 bases each). The CDR3 has 15 residues. The germline gives CDR1 MNHEY, CDR2 SMNVEV (reference sequence). V was pared by 1 base and J by 5 bases, with 13 bases between. The CDR3 loop reads CASSLLGEMIDTQYF. CDR3 DNA sequence: TGTGCCAGCAGTTTATTAGGGGAGATGATAGATACGCAGTATTTT.

This clonotype was seen a handful of times. The chain has TRBV7-2 and TRBJ2-3, with 12 bases fitting TRBD2. Germline loops: CDR1 SGHTA, CDR2 FQGNSA. The CDR3 consists of 15 residues. V dropped 4 bases and J dropped 6; count of bases not matched to a gene: 5. For the CDR3, the DNA is TGTGCCAGCAGCTCGACTAGCGGGAGTCAGGATACGCAGTATTTT. Translating it yields CASSSTSGSQDTQYF. Combining the CDR3 with reference TRBV7-2 and TRBJ2-3 gives the whole variable domain GAGVSQSPSNKVTEKGKDVELRCDPISGHTALYWYRQSLGQGLEFLIYFQGNSAPDKSGLPSDRFSAERTGGSVSTLTIQRTQQEDSAVYLCASSSTSGSQDTQYFGPGTRLTVL.

The table lists this clonotype with many counts. Here the CDR3 DNA reads TGTGCCAGCACCCCCCGACGGAACACTGAAGCTTTCTTT. This encodes CASTPRRNTEAFF. V gene TRBV12-3 or TRBV12-4 combines with J gene TRBJ1-1; D is ambiguous. The V gene lost 7 bases and the J gene lost 1 base, with 10 bases spanning the gap. The CDR3 length is 13 residues.

This clonotype was picked up many times. V and J are TRBV14 and TRBJ2-3; D remains ambiguous. There are 15 residues in the CDR3. The germline gives CDR1 SGHDN, CDR2 FVKESK. Trimming cost V 2 bases and J 0 bases, with 9 bases left between them. The CDR3 region has the DNA TGTGCCAGCAGCCAACACCATCTAAGCACAGATACGCAGTATTTT. Translated, it gives CASSQHHLSTDTQYF.

This clonotype was detected ten times or more. The genes are TRBV7-2 and TRBJ1-6; D remains unclear. V lost 3 bases and J lost 0, with 9 bases in between. The CDR3 length is 16 residues. The germline gives CDR1 SGHTA, CDR2 FQGNSA. CDR3 in amino acids: CASSFPKSSYNSPLHF. As DNA, the CDR3 is TGTGCCAGCAGCTTCCCTAAGAGCTCCTATAATTCACCCCTCCACTTT.

This clonotype was counted at least ten times. The V and J genes are TRBV24-1 and TRBJ2-7; D is unclear. Looked up from germline, CDR1 is KGHDR and CDR2 is SFDVKD. CDR3 length: 11 amino acids. The ends were cut back, 5 bases at V and 3 bases at J, with 4 bases in the middle. CDR3 DNA sequence: TGTGCCACCAGTGCTGGCTACGAGCAGTACTTC. This sequence encodes CATSAGYEQYF.

V and J are TRBV7-9 and TRBJ1-4; D is uncertain. The germline V gene encodes CDR1 SEHNR and CDR2 FQNEAQ (reference sequence). Trimming took off 3 bases at V and 7 bases at J, with 3 bases between the two ends. The CDR3 sequence is 11 residues long. Here the CDR3 DNA reads TGTGCCAGCAGCTTTGGTGAAAAACTGTTTTTT. This sequence encodes CASSFGEKLFF.

Ten or more counts support this clonotype. The gene calls are TRBV5-1 and TRBJ1-2; 8 positions match TRBD1. The germline gives CDR1 SGHRS, CDR2 YFSETQ. This CDR3 is built from 17 residues. Trimming at V came to 3 bases and at J to 2 bases, leaving 12 bases not matched to a gene. In DNA, the CDR3 is TGCGCCAGCAGCTCAAGACTGGAAGCAGGGGGCAACTATGGCTACACCTTC. It is translated as CASSSRLEAGGNYGYTF.

This clonotype occurred many times. The chain recombines TRBV25-1 with TRBJ2-1; TRBD1 matches at 11 bases. Per the germline V gene, CDR1 is MGHDK and CDR2 is SYGVNS. The V and J ends lost 8 bases and 5 bases, in that order; junction bases with no gene match: 8. This CDR3 region has 15 residues. The CDR3 DNA reads as TGTGCCAGCCAACAAGGACAGGGGGCCAACAATGAGCAGTTCTTC. Encoded protein: CASQQGQGANNEQFF.

This clonotype was recorded many times. The chain employs TRBV28 and TRBJ1-1; a possible D gene is TRBD1 (5 bases). CDR1 is MDHEN and CDR2 is SYDVKM in the germline V gene. CDR3 length: 16 residues. The V gene lost 5 bases and the J gene lost 2 bases, with 18 bases spanning the gap. CDR3 DNA sequence: TGTGCCAGCAGTGTTCAGCAGCAGGGTATCAACACTGAAGCTTTCTTT. Encoded protein: CASSVQQQGINTEAFF.